A single sample is the source of the 28 T cell receptor beta chains below, sequenced in a study of cytomegalovirus exposure and HLA in healthy donors. The PCR had 60 Vbeta and 13 Jbeta primers. The data were produced by immunoSEQ multiplex PCR, yet TCRdb's version contains in-frame clones alone and is incomplete. The sample has 150,000 to 200,000 clones; 75% to 90% are singletons. Sequencing used PBMCs. These receptors came from a man younger than 30 in good health and CMV-seropositive.

The gene calls are TRBV7-6 and TRBJ2-7; TRBD1 agrees at 8 bases. CDR1 SGHVS and CDR2 FNYEAQ come from the germline V gene. The CDR3 loop spans 13 amino acids. Trimming cost V 5 bases and J 6 bases; bases outside gene matches: 6. The CDR3 region is CASSLIRGREQYF. The CDR3 nucleotides are TGTGCCAGCAGCCTAATCAGGGGGCGCGAGCAGTACTTC.

A word on this clone: A junction end diverges from the germline sequence, so it may reflect a read error. V and J are TRBV7-9 and TRBJ1-1, with D possibly being TRBD1 (5 bases). The length of the CDR3 is 13 residues. Germline V gene lookup returns CDR1 SEHNR and CDR2 FQNEAQ (reference sequence). Here the CDR3 DNA reads TGTTCCAGCGTCGGTAGGGGTACGGCTGAAGCTTTCTTT. This gives the protein CSSVGRGTAEAFF. The whole variable domain, remainder taken from reference TRBV7-9 and TRBJ1-1, is DTGVSQNPRHKITKRGQNVTFRCDPISEHNRLYWYRQTLGQGPEFLTYFQNEAQLEKSRLLSDRFSAERPKGSFSTLEIQRTEQGDSAMYLCSSVGRGTAEAFFGQGTRLTVV.

The chain recombines TRBV5-1 with TRBJ2-1; 7 nucleotides agree with TRBD1. V lost 2 bases to trimming and J lost 6 bases; unmatched junction nucleotides: 5. Per germline, CDR1 SGHRS and CDR2 YFSETQ. The CDR3 runs to 14 residues. Here the CDR3 reads CASSLPPGGNEQFF. The CDR3 nucleotides are TGCGCCAGCAGCTTACCCCCAGGGGGCAATGAGCAGTTCTTC.

V usage is TRBV28 and J usage is TRBJ2-7; 7 bases map to TRBD1. CDR3 length: 14 amino acids. In germline, CDR1 is MDHEN, CDR2 SYDVKM. V lost 5 bases, J lost 3 bases, and 7 bases stayed unmatched. The CDR3, as DNA: TGTGCCAGCAGTAACCGGGACAGAGTCTACGAGCAGTACTTC. Translating gives CASSNRDRVYEQYF.

In DNA, the CDR3 is TGTGCCAGCAGCTTAGTCCCCACGGTCCGGGAGACCCAGTACTTC. Protein sequence: CASSLVPTVRETQYF. The V gene is TRBV7-7, the J gene TRBJ2-5; no reliable D call. The CDR3 has 15 residues. With 1 base removed from V and 5 bases from J, the gap between germline ends came to 14 bases. The germline gives CDR1 SSHAT, CDR2 FNYEAQ (reference sequence).

This clone was observed once. This chain uses TRBV27 with TRBJ1-1; TRBD1 aligns across 7 bases. The J segment lost 1 base and the V segment lost 2 bases, leaving 4 bases of the junction unmatched. The CDR3 is made up of 15 amino acids. Germline CDR1 is MNHEY and CDR2 is SMNVEV (reference sequence). The DNA of the CDR3 is TGTGCCAGCAGTTTACGGGCAGGGGGGAACACTGAAGCTTTCTTT. This sequence encodes CASSLRAGGNTEAFF.

The chain joins TRBV7-6 to TRBJ1-5, with a tentative D call TRBD1 (6 bases). Between the trimmed V and J ends, which lost 1 base and 6 bases, there was a span of 10 bases. The CDR3 is 14 residues long. Germline V CDR1 and CDR2: SGHVS, FNYEAQ. CDR3 DNA sequence: TGTGCCAGCAGCTTAGGCGGGGGGCTTCAGCCCCAGCATTTT. Translation: CASSLGGGLQPQHF. The full variable domain, its missing parts supplied by reference TRBV7-6 and TRBJ1-5, is GAGVSQSPRYKVTKRGQDVALRCDPISGHVSLYWYRQALGQGPEFLTYFNYEAQQDKSGLPNDRFSAERPEGSISTLTIQRTEQRDSAMYRCASSLGGGLQPQHFGDGTRLSIL.

This clone has only a few counts. This chain connects TRBV5-1 to TRBJ2-5, with 16 bases aligning to TRBD2. Unmatched junction bases numbered 5, after V lost 4 bases and J lost 5 bases. The CDR3 loop spans 16 amino acids. Germline CDR1 and CDR2: SGHRS and YFSETQ. The CDR3 protein is CASSGTSGGARETQYF. CDR3 DNA: TGCGCCAGCAGCGGGACTAGCGGGGGGGCCCGCGAGACCCAGTACTTC.

This clone was detected once. This chain links TRBV9 with TRBJ2-5, with 11 nucleotides matching TRBD1. The CDR3 totals 16 residues. Per the germline V gene, CDR1 is SGDLS and CDR2 is YYNGEE. The J segment lost 5 bases and the V segment lost 2 bases, leaving 8 bases of the junction unmatched. CDR3 protein: CASSVGTGGIRETQYF. CDR3 DNA: TGTGCCAGCAGCGTGGGGACAGGGGGAATTCGGGAGACCCAGTACTTC.

The chain uses TRBV21-1 and TRBJ2-7; the D call in the table, TRBD1, was not verified against the DNA. TRBV21-1 is described as a pseudogene. The CDR3 totals 15 residues. CDR3 residues: CASSVRDTPRDEQYF. CDR3 DNA sequence: TGTGCCAGCAGCGTTCGGGACACTCCCCGAGACGAGCAGTACTTC.

The rearrangement uses TRBV5-1 and TRBJ1-6; 8 nucleotides line up with TRBD1. V was pared by 3 bases and J by 6 bases, with 5 bases of the junction left unmatched. CDR1 and CDR2 (germline): SGHRS, YFSETQ. CDR3 length equals 15 residues. The CDR3 nucleotides read TGCGCCAGCAGCTACGGGACAGGTGGTAATTCACCCCTCCACTTT. Amino acid sequence: CASSYGTGGNSPLHF.

The rearrangement links TRBV6-1 to TRBJ2-1; TRBD2 matches at 9 bases. The V gene end was trimmed by 3 bases and the J gene end by 6 bases; junction bases not matched to a gene: 6. There are 15 residues in the CDR3. Germline CDR1 and CDR2: MNHNS and SASEGT. Here the CDR3 DNA reads TGTGCCAGCAGTGATCTGCGGGGGGGCCTCAATGAGCAGTTCTTC. As protein: CASSDLRGGLNEQFF.

This clone was observed a few times. The V and J genes are TRBV19 and TRBJ1-5, with D unresolved. CDR3 length: 9 amino acids. CDR1 and CDR2 (germline): LNHDA, SQIVND (reference sequence). V was pared by 8 bases and J by 8 bases, with 4 bases between. For the CDR3, the DNA is TGTGCCAGTGGAGAGCCCCAGCATTTT. Translation gives CASGEPQHF.

The chain joins TRBV30 to TRBJ1-5, with D uncertain. Trimming shortened V by 5 bases and J by 3 bases, and 11 bases separated the two germline ends. This CDR3 has 13 amino acids. Germline CDR1 is GTSNPN and CDR2 is SVGIG (reference sequence). CDR3: CAWSRAVNQPQHF. CDR3 DNA sequence: TGTGCCTGGTCTCGAGCGGTCAATCAGCCCCAGCATTTT.

This rearrangement joins TRBV19 to TRBJ1-5, with unresolved D. Trimming pared 6 bases from V and 4 bases from J, leaving 7 bases between. Germline V gene data show CDR1 as LNHDA and CDR2 as SQIVND (reference sequence). This CDR3 has 12 amino acids. CDR3 DNA: TGTGCCAGTAGGGAGTCAAATCAGCCCCAGCATTTT. This codes for CASRESNQPQHF.

The chain joins TRBV6-6 to TRBJ1-6, with 7 bases that match TRBD1. CDR1 MNHNY and CDR2 SVGAGI come from the germline V gene (reference sequence). Germline trimming cut 2 bases from V and 3 bases from J; bases unmatched to any gene: 4. There are 16 residues in the CDR3. CDR3 amino acids: CASSYADRFYNSPLHF. The DNA of the CDR3 is TGTGCCAGCAGTTACGCGGACAGGTTCTATAATTCACCCCTCCACTTT.

V usage is TRBV19 and J usage is TRBJ1-1; D gene unclear. V was trimmed by 2 bases and J by 3 bases, leaving 13 bases between them. Germline assignment: CDR1 LNHDA and CDR2 SQIVND (reference sequence). This CDR3 is 15 amino acids long. The CDR3 spells CASSIFPGRDTEAFF. CDR3 in DNA: TGTGCCAGTAGTATATTCCCCGGGAGAGACACTGAAGCTTTCTTT.

The chain has TRBV7-3 and TRBJ2-5; D call uncertain. The CDR3 consists of 13 residues. CDR1 is SGHTA and CDR2 is FQGTGA in the germline V gene. V lost 6 bases to trimming and J lost 0 bases, with 8 bases between them. The CDR3 nucleotides read TGTGCCAGCAGTCGACAAGACCAAGAGACCCAGTACTTC. Amino acids: CASSRQDQETQYF.

As DNA, the CDR3 is TGCGCCAGCAGCCAAGACCGAACTCCTAATGAAAAACTGTTTTTT. This gives the protein CASSQDRTPNEKLFF. The chain uses TRBV4-3 and TRBJ1-4; D gene ambiguous. CDR1 and CDR2 from the germline V gene are LGHNA and YSLEER. V was cut by 0 bases and J by 3 bases, with 8 bases left in between. The CDR3 totals 15 residues.

This clone was recorded only once. This sequence joins TRBV6-5 and TRBJ2-3, with D tentatively TRBD2 (6 bases). The CDR3 is 15 residues long. The germline V gene has CDR1 MNHEY and CDR2 SVGAGI. Trimming removed 3 bases at V and 3 bases at J, with 13 bases between. The CDR3 DNA sequence: TGTGCCAGCAGTTATTCGGGGGTAATAACAGATACGCAGTATTTT. Translated, it gives CASSYSGVITDTQYF.

V usage is TRBV21-1 and J usage is TRBJ1-2; the table's TRBD1 call for D was not verified on the DNA. TRBV21-1 is tagged as a pseudogene. This CDR3 is built from 16 residues. CDR3 bases: TGTGCCAGCAGCAAAGGTCGACAGGGTTGGGGACGTGGCTACACCTTC. Amino acids: CASSKGRQGWGRGYTF.

The chain couples TRBV14 to TRBJ2-5, with 8 bases identical to TRBD1. The CDR3 consists of 13 residues. The germline CDR1 and CDR2 sequences are SGHDN and FVKESK. J was trimmed by 5 bases and V by 5 bases; bases with no gene match: 4. As DNA, the CDR3 is TGTGCCAGCAGCTTACGACAGGGGGAGACCCAGTACTTC. This gives the protein CASSLRQGETQYF.

The chain has TRBV9 and TRBJ1-2; 9 bases are shared with TRBD1. The CDR3 spans 14 residues. Germline V gene sequence: CDR1 SGDLS, CDR2 YYNGEE. V lost 4 bases and J lost 7; bases outside the gene matches: 8. Written as DNA, the CDR3 is TGTGCCAGCAGCCTAGGGGACAGGGAGTTTGGCTACACCTTC. It is translated as CASSLGDREFGYTF.

The chain joins TRBV2 to TRBJ1-5, with 9 bases that match TRBD1. The J segment lost 9 bases and the V segment lost 8 bases, leaving 11 bases of the junction unmatched. This CDR3 is built from 14 residues. CDR1 is SNHLY, CDR2 FYNNEI, per germline. The CDR3 DNA sequence: TGTGCCAGCGCGTTAACAGGGGGCGCTTGGCCCCAGCATTTT. Its protein product is CASALTGGAWPQHF. The whole variable domain, filled in from reference TRBV2 and TRBJ1-5, reads EPEVTQTPSHQVTQMGQEVILRCVPISNHLYFYWYRQILGQKVEFLVSFYNNEISEKSEIFDDQFSVERPDGSNFTLKIRSTKLEDSAMYFCASALTGGAWPQHFGDGTRLSIL.

This clone has only a few counts. The chain joins TRBV6-4 to TRBJ2-1; 10 positions match TRBD2. Germline V gene sequence: CDR1 MRHNA, CDR2 SNTAGT. The CDR3 spans 16 residues. The ends lost 2 bases at V and 6 bases at J; junction bases unmatched: 7. CDR3 loop: CASSDEGSGGANEQFF. Written as DNA, the CDR3 is TGTGCCAGCAGTGACGAGGGGAGCGGGGGGGCCAATGAGCAGTTCTTC.

The CDR3 protein is CASTRGATDTQYF. The DNA for the CDR3 is TGTGCCAGCACGCGGGGGGCCACAGATACGCAGTATTTT. The chain employs TRBV27 and TRBJ2-3; TRBD2 aligns across 8 bases. Losses at the gene ends were 7 bases for V and 2 bases for J; bases not matched to a gene: 2. CDR1 MNHEY and CDR2 SMNVEV come from the germline V gene (reference sequence). The CDR3 covers 13 residues.

The genes are TRBV9 and TRBJ1-2; 10 positions match TRBD1. V dropped 3 bases and J dropped 8; count of bases not matched to a gene: 10. Germline CDR1 is SGDLS and CDR2 is YYNGEE. This CDR3 is 15 amino acids long. CDR3 coding DNA: TGTGCCAGCAGCGCACCGGGACAGGGGATTAAAGGCTACACCTTC. Translated: CASSAPGQGIKGYTF.

About this clone: One end of the junction varies from germline; a read error may be responsible. V and J are TRBV7-9 and TRBJ1-4, with TRBD1 as a possible D gene (6 bases). The CDR3 is 16 amino acids. The germline gives CDR1 SEHNR, CDR2 FQNEAQ (reference sequence). CDR3 DNA sequence: TGTTCCAGCAGCTTAGTCAATGGGGGCTATAATGAAAAACTGTTTTTT. Amino acid sequence: CSSSLVNGGYNEKLFF. Full variable domain (remainder filled in from reference TRBV7-9 and TRBJ1-4): DTGVSQNPRHKITKRGQNVTFRCDPISEHNRLYWYRQTLGQGPEFLTYFQNEAQLEKSRLLSDRFSAERPKGSFSTLEIQRTEQGDSAMYLCSSSLVNGGYNEKLFFGSGTQLSVL.